This TCR beta chain originates from a study of CD8 T cells in ankylosing spondylitis. Findings and caveats of the study: Blood of patients with ankylosing spondylitis appeared to be characterized by a TCR beta motif of eight or nine highly homologous variants. Matched ankylosing spondylitis synovial fluid reportedly contained a significantly enriched population of disease-linked clones.

This clonotype was detected ten times or more. Antigen unknown. V lost 5 bases to trimming and J lost 3 bases, with 11 bases between them. CDR3 size: 14 residues. Germline V gives CDR1 MNHNS, CDR2 SASEGT. Each TCR beta library was made by quantitative 5'-RACE that incorporated molecular barcodes. From the 5' RACE reads, TCRdb called clonotypes with MiXCR, one entry per CDR3 protein. The sample carries around 88,000 distinct CDR3 sequences, roughly 9.6% recorded once. Sequences were obtained from blood, either unsorted or a sorted T cell fraction (not recorded which). This chain connects TRBV6-1 to TRBJ2-4; perhaps TRBD2 as D (6 bases). The receptor's source is a male donor with ankylosing spondylitis or in good health (not recorded which). Here the CDR3 reads CASSRKGGKNIQYF. CDR3 sequence (DNA): TGTGCCAGCAGTAGGAAGGGAGGCAAAAACATTCAGTACTTC.